These 10 T cell receptor beta chains came from one sample sequenced in a study of cytomegalovirus exposure and HLA in healthy donors. Primers for the PCR totalled 60 Vbeta and 13 Jbeta. Some clones are missing from TCRdb's copy, which holds only in-frame ones; the method was immunoSEQ multiplex PCR. The repertoire includes tens of thousands of clones, around four fifths of them detected once, and roughly 5% sits in the top ten. The sample taken for sequencing was PBMCs. The receptors were gathered from a male donor in good health and CMV-seropositive.

This chain connects TRBV27 to TRBJ1-3; possibly TRBD1 for D (6 bases). CDR3 length: 15 residues. Trimming pared 0 bases from V and 8 bases from J, leaving 14 bases between. Germline assignment: CDR1 MNHEY and CDR2 SMNVEV (reference sequence). The CDR3 DNA reads as TGTGCCAGCAGTTTATCGCTGGGGGCTGGGGACACCATATATTTT. This encodes CASSLSLGAGDTIYF.

V gene TRBV7-6 combines with J gene TRBJ1-1; perhaps TRBD1 as D (6 bases). The V gene lost 7 bases and the J gene lost 5 bases, with 20 bases spanning the gap. Germline V gene lookup returns CDR1 SGHVS and CDR2 FNYEAQ. The CDR3 spans 15 residues. The chain's CDR3 is CASTPRGGGATEAFF. CDR3 in DNA: TGTGCCAGCACACCACGAGGGGGGGGAGCGACTGAAGCTTTCTTT. Using reference TRBV7-6 and TRBJ1-1 for the parts outside the CDR3, the full variable domain is GAGVSQSPRYKVTKRGQDVALRCDPISGHVSLYWYRQALGQGPEFLTYFNYEAQQDKSGLPNDRFSAERPEGSISTLTIQRTEQRDSAMYRCASTPRGGGATEAFFGQGTRLTVV.

The table lists this clone with a few counts. The J gene is TRBJ1-1, the V gene TRBV7-2; D not resolved. Trimming left V 5 bases short and J 0 bases short, with 13 bases between. The CDR3 extends over 15 amino acids. Germline-derived CDR1 and CDR2 are SGHTA and FQGNSA. In nucleotides, the CDR3 is TGTGCCAGCAGCCCCAACAGCAGGCTGAACACTGAAGCTTTCTTT. Amino acids: CASSPNSRLNTEAFF.

The gene calls are TRBV4-1 and TRBJ1-2, with TRBD1 as a possible D gene (6 bases). Germline CDR1 reads MGHRA; CDR2 reads YSYEKL. The germline V and J ends were trimmed by 4 bases and 4 bases, with 19 bases remaining between them. The CDR3 is 16 amino acids. CDR3 loop: CASSLGGGGSSYGYTF. CDR3 in DNA: TGCGCCAGCAGCCTTGGGGGCGGGGGATCTAGCTATGGCTACACCTTC.

This chain's CDR3 is CASRTGATGELFF. The DNA for the CDR3 is TGTGCCAGCAGGACAGGGGCCACCGGGGAGCTGTTTTTT. The chain has TRBV6-5 and TRBJ2-2; 8 nucleotides agree with TRBD1. The CDR3 is 13 amino acids. Germline V gene sequence: CDR1 MNHEY, CDR2 SVGAGI. The ends lost 6 bases at V and 4 bases at J; junction bases unmatched: 1.

J is TRBJ1-1 and V is TRBV7-9; D gene unclear. The CDR3 is made up of 14 amino acids. Germline V lookup: CDR1 SEHNR, CDR2 FQNEAQ (reference sequence). Between the trimmed V and J ends, which lost 1 base and 0 bases, there was a span of 6 bases. The CDR3 nucleotides read TGTGCCAGCAGCTTAGGAGGGTTGAACACTGAAGCTTTCTTT. Translation gives CASSLGGLNTEAFF.

This clone was detected once. The V gene is TRBV19, the J gene TRBJ1-2; 7 positions match TRBD1. V was pared by 5 bases and J by 3 bases, with 6 bases of the junction left unmatched. The germline V gene encodes CDR1 LNHDA and CDR2 SQIVND (reference sequence). This CDR3 region has 14 residues. The CDR3 spells CASSPTGRDYGYTF. The DNA of the CDR3 is TGTGCCAGTAGTCCGACAGGGCGGGACTATGGCTACACCTTC.

There are a few counts of this clone. The CDR3 region is CASSEGLAGALRDTQYF. The CDR3 nucleotides read TGTGCCAGCAGTGAGGGACTAGCGGGGGCACTTAGGGATACGCAGTATTTT. The chain combines TRBV6-1 with TRBJ2-3; 14 nucleotides align to TRBD2. After removal of 3 bases from V and 6 bases from J, the junction contained 8 bases not matched to a gene. Germline CDR1 and CDR2: MNHNS and SASEGT. The CDR3 runs to 17 residues.

The V gene is TRBV6-5, the J gene TRBJ1-4, with D tentatively TRBD1 (5 bases). Germline lookup yields CDR1 MNHEY and CDR2 SVGAGI. The length of the CDR3 is 14 residues. V was shortened by 4 bases and J by 3 bases, with 9 bases between the two germline ends. CDR3 bases: TGTGCCAGCAGTTTCAGGGTTGCTAATGAAAAACTGTTTTTT. Translation gives CASSFRVANEKLFF.

This sequence joins TRBV9 and TRBJ2-7, with 7 bases identical to TRBD1. Germline loops: CDR1 SGDLS, CDR2 YYNGEE. V shed 2 bases and J 4 bases; nucleotides not matched to a gene: 3. This CDR3 is built from 13 residues. The CDR3: CASSVSGGYEQYF. CDR3 nucleotide sequence: TGTGCCAGCAGCGTCTCAGGGGGATACGAGCAGTACTTC. Variable domain in full (rest from reference TRBV9 and TRBJ2-7): DSGVTQTPKHLITATGQRVTLRCSPRSGDLSVYWYQQSLDQGLQFLIQYYNGEERAKGNILERFSAQQFPDLHSELNLSSLELGDSALYFCASSVSGGYEQYFGPGTRLTVT.